These 2 T cell receptor beta chains originate from one sample sequenced in a study of T cell responses to AZD1222 COVID-19 vaccine. Profiling relied on immunoSEQ multiplex PCR, and the TCRdb table lists in-frame clones only, not all of them. The sample lists 150,000 or so clones; 90% to 95% were seen once. The sample here was peripheral blood, taken on day 0 of AZD1222 vaccination. The receptors come from an adult in good health.

The V and J genes are TRBV14 and TRBJ2-7, with 11 bases identical to TRBD2. The CDR3 runs to 15 residues. Germline CDR1 SGHDN, CDR2 FVKESK. The junction had 6 bases not matched to a gene; V was cut back by 4 bases and J by 4 bases. The CDR3 loop reads CASSPLRLAGYEQYF. CDR3 nucleotides: TGTGCCAGCAGCCCACTAAGACTAGCGGGGTACGAGCAGTACTTC. Full variable domain (outside the CDR3, taken from reference TRBV14 and TRBJ2-7): EAGVTQFPSHSVIEKGQTVTLRCDPISGHDNLYWYRRVMGKEIKFLLHFVKESKQDESGMPNNRFLAERTGGTYSTLKVQPAELEDSGVYFCASSPLRLAGYEQYFGPGTRLTVT.

The V gene is TRBV21-1, the J gene TRBJ2-7; the table's D call, TRBD2, was not checked against the DNA. TRBV21-1 is described as a pseudogene. The CDR3 extends over 12 amino acids. For the CDR3, the DNA is TGTGCCAGCAGCAAACCACTAGCGGAGGCCTACTTC. Translating gives CASSKPLAEAYF.